A single sample gave rise to the 9 T cell receptor beta chains below, sequenced in a study of blood T cells in healthy people across ages. PCR was performed a second time for roughly 6 to 12 cycles using a sample-barcoded 5' primer and a J-beta primer mix. TCRdb reprocessed the 5' RACE reads with MiXCR, giving one entry per CDR3 protein. The profile shows hundreds of thousands of distinct CDR3 sequences, roughly 50% of them singletons. Sequencing input: blood. These receptors originate from a man in his thirties or forties in good health.

A few counts support this clonotype. The chain joins TRBV3-1 to TRBJ2-5, with TRBD1 as a possible D gene (7 bases). The CDR3 has 14 residues. The V end was cut by 5 bases, the J end by 3 bases, with 13 bases between. Germline CDR1 LGHDT, CDR2 YNNKEL (reference sequence). The CDR3: CASSSGDRKETQYF. CDR3 in DNA: TGTGCCAGCAGCTCGGGGGACAGAAAAGAGACCCAGTACTTC.

The chain carries TRBV10-3 and TRBJ1-1, with 8 bases aligning to TRBD1. The CDR3 is made up of 16 amino acids. V lost 9 bases and J lost 1; bases outside the gene matches: 13. Germline V gives CDR1 ENHRY, CDR2 SYGVKD. The CDR3 loop reads CAIAAGKGTGNTEAFF. The CDR3 DNA sequence: TGTGCCATAGCCGCCGGTAAGGGGACAGGGAACACTGAAGCTTTCTTT.

V is TRBV4-3 and J is TRBJ2-1; the match to TRBD2 covers 10 bases. This CDR3 is 16 amino acids long. The ends lost 1 base at V and 4 bases at J; junction bases unmatched: 4. Germline CDR1 is LGHNA and CDR2 is YSLEER. The chain's CDR3 is CASSQVMTSGYNEQFF. CDR3 in DNA: TGCGCCAGCAGCCAAGTGATGACTAGCGGGTACAATGAGCAGTTCTTC.

Worth noting for this clonotype: The junction does not match germline at one end; this may be a read error. This rearrangement joins TRBV20-1 to TRBJ2-3; 8 nucleotides agree with TRBD2. The CDR3 length is 17 residues. Germline V gene data show CDR1 as DFQATT and CDR2 as SNEGSKA (reference sequence). CDR3 in amino acids: CSARDVRAGGFGDAQYF. The CDR3 DNA reads as TGCAGTGCTAGAGATGTTCGTGCGGGAGGTTTCGGAGATGCGCAGTATTTT.

This clonotype was seen a few times. CDR3 protein: CASRSGGEIQETQYF. The CDR3 bases are TGTGCCAGCAGATCAGGGGGCGAGATCCAAGAGACCCAGTACTTC. V and J are TRBV6-2 or TRBV6-3 and TRBJ2-5; 8 bases are a match to TRBD1. This CDR3 spans 15 amino acids. CDR1 MNHEY and CDR2 SVGEGT come from the germline V gene. Unmatched junction bases numbered 7, after V lost 6 bases and J lost 1 base.

This chain uses TRBV3-1 with TRBJ1-1; tentative D call: TRBD1 (5 bases). CDR3 length: 14 residues. Germline values: CDR1 LGHDT, CDR2 YNNKEL (reference sequence). V lost 1 base and J 1 base, leaving 7 bases between the germline ends. Here the CDR3 reads CASSQADRNTEAFF. The CDR3 coding sequence is TGTGCCAGCAGCCAAGCCGACAGGAACACTGAAGCTTTCTTT. Full variable domain (outside the CDR3, taken from reference TRBV3-1 and TRBJ1-1): DTAVSQTPKYLVTQMGNDKSIKCEQNLGHDTMYWYKQDSKKFLKIMFSYNNKELIINETVPNRFSPKSPDKAHLNLHINSLELGDSAVYFCASSQADRNTEAFFGQGTRLTVV.

The chain recombines TRBV3-1 with TRBJ2-7; maybe TRBD2 (6 bases). CDR1 LGHDT and CDR2 YNNKEL come from the germline V gene (reference sequence). This CDR3 has 15 amino acids. Trimming cost V 3 bases and J 3 bases, with 15 bases left between them. Here the CDR3 DNA reads TGTGCCAGCAGCCATGGGGGGACCAGGGACTACGAGCAGTACTTC. The encoded protein is CASSHGGTRDYEQYF.

The chain joins TRBV5-1 to TRBJ2-1; 9 bases are a match to TRBD1. Trimming cost V 4 bases and J 10 bases; bases outside gene matches: 12. The CDR3 consists of 15 residues. CDR1 and CDR2 (germline): SGHRS, YFSETQ. For the CDR3, the DNA is TGCGCCAGCAGCCAAGGACAGGGGACCTTCGAGGAGCAGTTCTTC. It yields the protein CASSQGQGTFEEQFF.

V usage is TRBV5-1 and J usage is TRBJ2-1; D gene unclear. Germline loops: CDR1 SGHRS, CDR2 YFSETQ. Trimming took 4 bases from V and 9 from J, leaving 11 bases between them. The CDR3 has 12 amino acids. CDR3 nucleotide sequence: TGCGCCAGCAGCGGTAGTTCTGGTGAGCAGTTCTTC. This encodes CASSGSSGEQFF.